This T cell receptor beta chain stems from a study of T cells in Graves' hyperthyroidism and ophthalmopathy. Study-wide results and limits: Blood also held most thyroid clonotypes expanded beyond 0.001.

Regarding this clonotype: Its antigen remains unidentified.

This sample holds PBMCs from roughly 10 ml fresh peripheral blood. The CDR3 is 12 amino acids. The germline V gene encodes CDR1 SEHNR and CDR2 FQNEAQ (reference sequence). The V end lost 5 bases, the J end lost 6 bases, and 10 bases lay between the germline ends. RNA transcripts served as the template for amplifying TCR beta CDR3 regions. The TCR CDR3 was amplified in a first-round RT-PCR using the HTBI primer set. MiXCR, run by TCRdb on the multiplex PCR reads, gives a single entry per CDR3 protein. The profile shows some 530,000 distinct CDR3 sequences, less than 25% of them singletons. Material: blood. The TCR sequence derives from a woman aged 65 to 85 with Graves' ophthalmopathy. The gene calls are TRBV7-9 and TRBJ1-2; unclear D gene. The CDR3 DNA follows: TGTGCCAGCAGCCCCCTAGGGAATGGCTACACCTTC. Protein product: CASSPLGNGYTF.